Listed below are T cell receptor beta chains from one sample, sequenced in a study of CD8+ T cells in alopecia areata. Data came from immunoSEQ multiplex PCR; TCRdb stores just in-frame clones and leaves some out. This table has about 140,000 clones, approximately 80% appearing once. The starting material was CD8+ T cells sorted from blood, obtained at week 4, from a patient treated with tofacitinib. Receptor source: a human donor with alopecia areata. Each CDR3 is given with its conserved first and last residue. Fields, in order: D gene, clone size, V gene, J gene, CDR3 DNA, CDR3 protein. D genes are given only for firm matches. Rows give clone size only sometimes, using once, few, many, or a class for an expanded clone.

d_gene: TRBD1; abundance: once; v_gene: TRBV5-8; j_gene: TRBJ2-1; CDR3nt: TGTGCCAGCAGCTCCCGGGACAGGGCTTACAATGAGCAGTTCTTC; CDR3aa: CASSSRDRAYNEQFF
d_gene: -; abundance: -; v_gene: TRBV4-1; j_gene: TRBJ2-5; CDR3nt: TGCGCCAGCAGCCAAGGTAGTAACGAGGCAGAGACCCAGTACTTC; CDR3aa: CASSQGSNEAETQYF
d_gene: -; abundance: once; v_gene: TRBV11-2; j_gene: TRBJ1-1; CDR3nt: TGTGCCAGCAGCGCCCGCGGGTGGGGGAACACTGAAGCTTTCTTT; CDR3aa: CASSARGWGNTEAFF
d_gene: -; abundance: -; v_gene: TRBV7-2; j_gene: TRBJ1-6; CDR3nt: TGTGCCAGCAGCTTAGCGTTTAATAATTCACCCCTCCACTTT; CDR3aa: CASSLAFNNSPLHF
d_gene: -; abundance: -; v_gene: TRBV4-1; j_gene: TRBJ2-5; CDR3nt: TGCGCCAGCAGCCAAGAGCAAGTAGGGACGGAGACCCAGTACTTC; CDR3aa: CASSQEQVGTETQYF
d_gene: -; abundance: -; v_gene: TRBV9; j_gene: TRBJ2-7; CDR3nt: TGTGCCAGCAGCGTAGATAGGGGGGCTCTAGAAGAGCAGTACTTC; CDR3aa: CASSVDRGALEEQYF
d_gene: -; abundance: -; v_gene: TRBV7-6; j_gene: TRBJ2-1; CDR3nt: TGTGCCAGCAGCCCTAGCATCAATGAGCAGTTCTTC; CDR3aa: CASSPSINEQFF
d_gene: -; abundance: -; v_gene: TRBV6-6; j_gene: TRBJ2-6; CDR3nt: TGTGCCAGCAGTTCCGAGGGGGGGGCCAACGTCCTGACTTTC; CDR3aa: CASSSEGGANVLTF
d_gene: -; abundance: -; v_gene: TRBV29-1; j_gene: TRBJ1-1; CDR3nt: TGCAGCGTGGCCGTGGGATCCCTGGGGACTGAAGCTTTCTTT; CDR3aa: CSVAVGSLGTEAFF
d_gene: -; abundance: -; v_gene: TRBV4-1; j_gene: TRBJ1-5; CDR3nt: TGCGCCAGCAGCCAAGAACATCATCAGCCCCAGCATTTT; CDR3aa: CASSQEHHQPQHF
d_gene: -; abundance: -; v_gene: TRBV7-9; j_gene: TRBJ2-5; CDR3nt: TGTGCCAGCAGCGACCGGGACACTCAAGAGACCCAGTACTTC; CDR3aa: CASSDRDTQETQYF
d_gene: TRBD1; abundance: -; v_gene: TRBV4-1; j_gene: TRBJ2-6; CDR3nt: TGCGCCAGCCAGGGACAGGGGAGCTCTGGGGCCAACGTCCTGACTTTC; CDR3aa: CASQGQGSSGANVLTF
d_gene: TRBD1; abundance: -; v_gene: TRBV5-4; j_gene: TRBJ2-3; CDR3nt: TGTGCCAGCAGGGTACGACAGGGGGACGGGACAGATACGCAGTATTTT; CDR3aa: CASRVRQGDGTDTQYF
d_gene: -; abundance: -; v_gene: TRBV4-3; j_gene: TRBJ2-7; CDR3nt: TGCGCCAGCAGCCCAGGAGCGCAGGGGCTCTACGAGCAGTACTTC; CDR3aa: CASSPGAQGLYEQYF
d_gene: -; abundance: -; v_gene: TRBV27; j_gene: TRBJ1-6; CDR3nt: TGTGCCAGCAGTGCAGGAGCCTATAATTCACCCCTCCACTTT; CDR3aa: CASSAGAYNSPLHF
d_gene: -; abundance: -; v_gene: TRBV2; j_gene: TRBJ2-3; CDR3nt: TGTGCCCAAGGGGTGTTGGCCACAGATACGCAGTATTTT; CDR3aa: CAQGVLATDTQYF
d_gene: TRBD2; abundance: few; v_gene: TRBV15; j_gene: TRBJ2-7; CDR3nt: TGTGCCACCAGCAGAGATGAAGTGGGACTAAAGAGCTCCTACGAGCAGTACTTC; CDR3aa: CATSRDEVGLKSSYEQYF
d_gene: TRBD1; abundance: -; v_gene: TRBV7-9; j_gene: TRBJ2-6; CDR3nt: TGTGCCAGCAGCCCCGGGACAGGGGGTTTCTCTGGGGCCAACGTCCTGACTTTC; CDR3aa: CASSPGTGGFSGANVLTF
d_gene: -; abundance: -; v_gene: TRBV29-1; j_gene: TRBJ2-1; CDR3nt: TGCAGCGTTGACGGGGCAGGGAACTACAATGAGCAGTTCTTC; CDR3aa: CSVDGAGNYNEQFF
d_gene: -; abundance: -; v_gene: TRBV2; j_gene: TRBJ2-3; CDR3nt: TGTGCCAGCAGTACCACGGGAAATACGCAGTATTTT; CDR3aa: CASSTTGNTQYF
d_gene: -; abundance: -; v_gene: TRBV6-4; j_gene: TRBJ2-3; CDR3nt: TGTGCCAGCAGTGACGGGTGGGGAAGCACAGATACGCAGTATTTT; CDR3aa: CASSDGWGSTDTQYF
d_gene: TRBD2; abundance: -; v_gene: TRBV13; j_gene: TRBJ2-1; CDR3nt: TGTGCCAGCAGCTGGGGACCGGGAGGCTCCAATGAGCAGTTCTTC; CDR3aa: CASSWGPGGSNEQFF
d_gene: -; abundance: -; v_gene: TRBV27; j_gene: TRBJ2-7; CDR3nt: TGTGCCAGCAGTTCGGGGACTTCCCGCTCCTACGAGCAGTACTTC; CDR3aa: CASSSGTSRSYEQYF
d_gene: TRBD1; abundance: -; v_gene: TRBV5-5; j_gene: TRBJ2-7; CDR3nt: TGTGCCAGCAGCTTGGAGGGGGCTACCTACGAGCAGTACTTC; CDR3aa: CASSLEGATYEQYF
d_gene: -; abundance: -; v_gene: TRBV13; j_gene: TRBJ1-1; CDR3nt: TGTGCCAGCAGCTTACGGGGTCTGAACACTGAAGCTTTCTTT; CDR3aa: CASSLRGLNTEAFF
d_gene: TRBD1; abundance: -; v_gene: TRBV10-3; j_gene: TRBJ2-2; CDR3nt: TGTGCCTCTTCGGACAGGGAGACCGGGGAGCTGTTTTTT; CDR3aa: CASSDRETGELFF
d_gene: -; abundance: -; v_gene: TRBV7-9; j_gene: TRBJ2-3; CDR3nt: TGTGCCAGCAGCTCCTCACTACACACAGATACGCAGTATTTT; CDR3aa: CASSSSLHTDTQYF
d_gene: -; abundance: -; v_gene: TRBV5-1; j_gene: TRBJ2-7; CDR3nt: TGCGCCAGCAGCTGGGGCCTGGGTCCAGCCTACGAGCAGTACTTC; CDR3aa: CASSWGLGPAYEQYF
d_gene: -; abundance: -; v_gene: TRBV7-8; j_gene: TRBJ1-5; CDR3nt: TGTGCCAGCAGTCTAGTTGGGGGATCTAGCAATCAGCCCCAGCATTTT; CDR3aa: CASSLVGGSSNQPQHF
d_gene: -; abundance: -; v_gene: TRBV13; j_gene: TRBJ2-7; CDR3nt: TGTGCCAGCAGGCATAAATCTGATTACGAGCAGTACTTC; CDR3aa: CASRHKSDYEQYF
d_gene: -; abundance: -; v_gene: TRBV7-8; j_gene: TRBJ1-4; CDR3nt: TGTGCCAGCACCCCTAGGTCGGGGGCGCGGGAAAAACTGTTTTTT; CDR3aa: CASTPRSGAREKLFF
d_gene: -; abundance: -; v_gene: TRBV7-9; j_gene: TRBJ1-2; CDR3nt: TGTGCCAGCAGCTTGACCGGACAGACAACAACCTATGGCTACACCTTC; CDR3aa: CASSLTGQTTTYGYTF
d_gene: -; abundance: -; v_gene: TRBV5-1; j_gene: TRBJ1-4; CDR3nt: TGCGCCAGCTGTACCGGGACATCGAATGAAAAACTGTTTTTT; CDR3aa: CASCTGTSNEKLFF